Sequencing of this TCR beta chain was carried out in a study of memory CD4+ T cells and cytomegalovirus serostatus. This clone was seen more than once but under ten times. Only in-frame clones appear in the TCRdb table, and some are missing; sequencing was by immunoSEQ multiplex PCR. The sample records around 76,000 clones, about 78% being singletons. Single viable CD3+CD4+CD8-CD45RO+ cells were sorted as the memory CD4+ T cells. Positive selection with CD4 microbeads enriched total CD4+ T cells. The length of the CDR3 is 15 residues. Germline trimming cut 3 bases from V and 5 bases from J; bases unmatched to any gene: 6. Germline CDR1 SGHNT, CDR2 YYREEE (reference sequence).

Source material: memory CD4+ T cells from blood. The TCR originated in an adult in good health and CMV-seropositive. The chain recombines TRBV5-4 with TRBJ2-5; TRBD2 agrees at 11 bases. The CDR3 nucleotides read TGTGCCAGCAGCTCCGTTAGCGGGGGGGCGGAGACCCAGTACTTC. Translation gives CASSSVSGGAETQYF.